The 12 T cell receptor beta chains listed next were all sequenced from one sample in a study of cytomegalovirus exposure and HLA in healthy donors. 13 Jbeta primers and 60 Vbeta primers were used for the PCR. Sequencing was performed with immunoSEQ multiplex PCR; in TCRdb, only in-frame clones are kept and a portion is missing. The sample includes 150,000 or so clones. The sample consisted of PBMCs. These receptors were taken from a woman in her sixties in good health and CMV-seronegative.

The chain is built from TRBV7-8 and TRBJ1-3; 8 nucleotides agree with TRBD1. CDR1 SGHVS and CDR2 FQNEAQ come from the germline V gene. This CDR3 is built from 15 residues. With V trimmed by 3 bases and J by 3 bases, 4 bases remained unmatched. CDR3 protein: CASSLTGANGNTIYF. For the CDR3, the DNA is TGTGCCAGCAGCTTGACAGGGGCTAATGGAAACACCATATATTTT. Full variable domain (rest looked up from reference TRBV7-8 and TRBJ1-3): GAGVSQSPRYKVAKRGQDVALRCDPISGHVSLFWYQQALGQGPEFLTYFQNEAQLDKSGLPSDRFFAERPEGSVSTLKIQRTQQEDSAVYLCASSLTGANGNTIYFGEGSWLTVV.

V usage is TRBV5-1 and J usage is TRBJ2-2; TRBD2 is a possible D gene (7 bases). From germline, CDR1 is SGHRS and CDR2 YFSETQ. The CDR3 extends over 15 amino acids. Trimming removed 4 bases at V and 6 bases at J, with 16 bases between. The CDR3 loop reads CASSPLGGQAGELFF. The CDR3, as DNA: TGCGCCAGCAGCCCCCTCGGGGGGCAGGCCGGGGAGCTGTTTTTT.

The chain employs TRBV2 and TRBJ1-2; possibly TRBD1 for D (6 bases). The V end lost 7 bases, the J end lost 6 bases, and 15 bases lay between the germline ends. CDR3 size: 13 residues. Germline CDR1 reads SNHLY; CDR2 reads FYNNEI. The CDR3 DNA reads TGTGCCAGCAAAGAAAGCAGGGGAAATGGCTACACCTTC. Translated: CASKESRGNGYTF.

The CDR3 reads CASSGEELVGTGELFF. In DNA, the CDR3 is TGTGCCAGCAGTGGAGAGGAGTTGGTGGGCACCGGGGAGCTGTTTTTT. This chain uses TRBV6-1 with TRBJ2-2, with D unresolved. Per the germline V gene, CDR1 is MNHNS and CDR2 is SASEGT. V dropped 4 bases and J dropped 4 bases, with 16 bases sitting between them. CDR3 size: 16 residues.

The genes are TRBV4-2 and TRBJ2-1; weak D call: TRBD2 (6 bases). V lost 2 bases and J lost 2, with 7 bases in between. CDR1 LGHNA and CDR2 YNFKEQ come from the germline V gene. The CDR3 totals 14 residues. The CDR3 region has the DNA TGTGCCAGCAGCCAACGCGGGACCTACAATGAGCAGTTCTTC. This sequence encodes CASSQRGTYNEQFF.

The gene calls are TRBV9 and TRBJ2-1; D gene unclear. V lost 3 bases, J lost 5 bases, and 12 bases lay in between. Germline-derived CDR1 and CDR2 are SGDLS and YYNGEE. This CDR3 contains 14 residues. In DNA form, the CDR3 reads TGTGCCAGCAGCGCCCACAGACACGACAATGAGCAGTTCTTC. Its protein product is CASSAHRHDNEQFF.

The V call is TRBV11-3, the J call TRBJ2-3; 15 bases match TRBD2. The CDR3 contains 16 residues. Per germline, CDR1 SGHNT and CDR2 YENEEA. After removal of 5 bases from V and 3 bases from J, the junction contained 3 bases not matched to a gene. CDR3 sequence (DNA): TGTGCCAGCAGCCGTGGACTAGCGGGGGGGACAGATACGCAGTATTTT. It translates to CASSRGLAGGTDTQYF.

The chain employs TRBV5-4 and TRBJ1-1; 7 bases match TRBD1. Per the germline V gene, CDR1 is SGHNT and CDR2 is YYREEE (reference sequence). The CDR3 has 15 residues. V gave up 4 bases and J gave up 1 base; unmatched junction bases: 7. The CDR3 reads CASSRGQDGNTEAFF. The CDR3 nucleotides are TGTGCCAGCAGCAGAGGACAGGACGGGAACACTGAAGCTTTCTTT.

The chain combines TRBV7-2 with TRBJ2-7; 9 bases fit TRBD2. Per germline, CDR1 SGHTA and CDR2 FQGNSA. V was clipped by 2 bases and J by 6 bases; unmatched bases: 8. The CDR3 loop spans 15 amino acids. The CDR3 DNA is TGTGCCAGCAGCTTAAACGCGGGAGGGCCGGGCGAGCAGTACTTC. It translates to CASSLNAGGPGEQYF.

The rearrangement joins TRBV5-4 to TRBJ2-7; D is undetermined. This CDR3 spans 14 amino acids. Trimming removed 3 bases from V and 2 bases from J, with 12 bases in between. Per germline, CDR1 SGHNT and CDR2 YYREEE (reference sequence). The DNA for the CDR3 is TGTGCCAGCAGCTCCTTAACTGCTCCCTACGAGCAGTACTTC. The encoded protein is CASSSLTAPYEQYF.

This rearrangement joins TRBV9 to TRBJ1-4; 7 bases agree with TRBD1. J lost 6 bases, V lost 0 bases, and 11 bases had no gene match. The CDR3 contains 17 residues. Germline CDR1 is SGDLS and CDR2 is YYNGEE. The CDR3: CASSVEVRAGGDEKLFF. The CDR3 region has the DNA TGTGCCAGCAGCGTAGAAGTCCGAGCAGGGGGAGATGAAAAACTGTTTTTT. Filled out from reference TRBV9 and TRBJ1-4, the complete variable domain reads DSGVTQTPKHLITATGQRVTLRCSPRSGDLSVYWYQQSLDQGLQFLIQYYNGEERAKGNILERFSAQQFPDLHSELNLSSLELGDSALYFCASSVEVRAGGDEKLFFGSGTQLSVL.

The chain recombines TRBV2 with TRBJ2-7; 7 bases agree with TRBD2. In germline, CDR1 is SNHLY, CDR2 FYNNEI. V lost 4 bases, J lost 0 bases, and 6 bases stayed unmatched. CDR3 size: 15 residues. The CDR3 DNA reads as TGTGCCAGCAGTGTCCAGCGGGGCCCCTCCTACGAGCAGTACTTC. It specifies CASSVQRGPSYEQYF. Combining the CDR3 with reference TRBV2 and TRBJ2-7 gives the whole variable domain EPEVTQTPSHQVTQMGQEVILRCVPISNHLYFYWYRQILGQKVEFLVSFYNNEISEKSEIFDDQFSVERPDGSNFTLKIRSTKLEDSAMYFCASSVQRGPSYEQYFGPGTRLTVT.